Given below is one TCR beta chain in context. The CDR3 has 14 residues. Germline loops: CDR1 SGHRS, CDR2 YFSETQ. V lost 2 bases to trimming and J lost 2 bases, with 11 bases between them. The data belong to a study of blood T cells in healthy people across ages. With a J-beta primer mix and a sample-barcoded 5' primer, a second PCR ran 7 to 11 cycles. TCRdb analysed the 5' RACE reads with MiXCR anew, one entry per CDR3 protein. The profile shows approximately 800,000 distinct CDR3 sequences, 35% to 40% of them singletons. Sequencing was performed on blood. The rearrangement uses TRBV5-1 and TRBJ2-7, with D possibly being TRBD1 (5 bases). The receptor was derived from a man aged 18 to 29 in good health. CDR3 region: CASSLHEGAYEQYF. Written as DNA, the CDR3 is TGCGCCAGCAGCTTACACGAAGGGGCCTACGAGCAGTACTTC.